This T cell receptor (beta chain) was identified during a study of OX40 agonist ivuxolimab in advanced cancers. Comment on this clone: No antigen is known for it.

Produced via immunoSEQ multiplex PCR; TCRdb's table is partial and in-frame only. Altogether about 27,000 clones are present, less than 80% being singletons, with the ten largest covering 25% to 30%. The CDR3 loop spans 15 amino acids. Trimming pared 1 base from V and 5 bases from J, leaving 12 bases between. The germline CDR1 and CDR2 sequences are MNHEY and SMNVEV (reference sequence). General study points: Low clonal expansion, among the lowest seen, marked partial responders at 0.1-3.0 mg/kg. At 0.1 to 3.0 mg/kg, clonal expansion of CD4+ and CD8+ blood T cells had occurred by week 6. In CD8+ T cells, expanded clones were on average more numerous than in CD4+.

The sequenced sample was CD4+ or CD8+ T cells sorted from blood, obtained in a trial of the OX40 agonist ivuxolimab. The clonotype was recovered from an adult with an advanced solid tumor such as melanoma, head and neck, liver or kidney cancer. The chain combines TRBV27 with TRBJ2-1, with no clear D. In DNA, the CDR3 is TGTGCCAGCAGTTTATGGGTAGCAACGGACAATGAGCAGTTCTTC. Amino acids: CASSLWVATDNEQFF.